The source of this T cell receptor beta chain is a study of blood T cell repertoires in COVID-19. Across the whole study: COVID-19 samples collected from the United States, Italy and Spain covered acute and convalescent phases.

This clone occurred a few times. The assay was immunoSEQ multiplex PCR, and TCRdb's table has in-frame clones only and misses some. The sample holds about 400,000 clones, 75% to 90% seen once. Sequenced input: peripheral blood. This sequence was found in a woman aged 25 to 45 with acute or convalescent COVID-19.

CDR3 region: CASSLPPSWRGSDTQYF. CDR3 DNA: TGTGCCAGCAGCTTACCTCCTAGCTGGAGGGGTTCAGATACGCAGTATTTT. The chain uses TRBV7-6 and TRBJ2-3; the D gene is possibly TRBD2 (6 bases). Germline loops: CDR1 SGHVS, CDR2 FNYEAQ. V was cut by 2 bases and J by 4 bases, with 19 bases left in between. CDR3 size: 17 residues.